Each of the 21 T cell receptor beta chains below was sequenced from the same sample in a study of T cell repertoires in cytomegalovirus infection. TCRdb independently ran MiXCR on the reads; one entry per CDR3 protein. The top ten clones hold roughly 11% of a sample with 150,000 or so distinct CDR3 sequences, roughly a quarter of them seen once. The specimen was PBMCs. The receptors stem from a human donor in good health (CMV status not recorded). Some clones in this sample may be carry-over from other donors' samples.

This clonotype was seen more than once but under ten times. The J gene is TRBJ2-1, the V gene TRBV10-3, with 9 positions matching TRBD2. Germline V gene data show CDR1 as ENHRY and CDR2 as SYGVKD. Trimming at V came to 4 bases and at J to 5 bases, leaving 3 bases not matched to a gene. This CDR3 is 14 amino acids long. The chain's CDR3 is CAISGSGGNNEQFF. The DNA of the CDR3 is TGTGCCATCAGTGGTAGCGGGGGTAACAATGAGCAGTTCTTC.

Only a few counts were recorded for this clonotype. The chain links TRBV7-2 to TRBJ1-5; D is unresolved. Germline values: CDR1 SGHTA, CDR2 FQGNSA. The CDR3 has 14 residues. V was clipped by 2 bases and J by 5 bases, with 10 bases between them. CDR3 loop: CASSLWNSDQPQHF. CDR3 nucleotides: TGTGCCAGCAGCTTATGGAACAGCGATCAGCCCCAGCATTTT.

This clonotype turned up a few times. Germline and junction disagree at one end, which may indicate a read error. The chain recombines TRBV19 with TRBJ2-7, with 8 bases lining up with TRBD2. CDR3 length: 15 amino acids. Per germline, CDR1 LNHDA and CDR2 SQIVND (reference sequence). Written as DNA, the CDR3 is TGTTCCAGTAGAGTCAGAGCGGGAGATTCCTACGAGCAGTACTTC. Translation: CSSRVRAGDSYEQYF.

The gene calls are TRBV18 and TRBJ2-1; D perhaps matches TRBD2 (5 bases). Trimming shortened V by 0 bases and J by 0 bases, and 9 bases separated the two germline ends. Per germline, CDR1 KGHSH and CDR2 LQKENI. The CDR3 consists of 16 residues. The CDR3 nucleotides read TGTGCCAGCTCACCACCGGACTCAAGCTCCTACAATGAGCAGTTCTTC. It yields the protein CASSPPDSSSYNEQFF. The full variable domain, its missing parts supplied by reference TRBV18 and TRBJ2-1, is NAGVMQNPRHLVRRRGQEARLRCSPMKGHSHVYWYRQLPEEGLKFMVYLQKENIIDESGMPKERFSAEFPKEGPSILRIQQVVRGDSAAYFCASSPPDSSSYNEQFFGPGTRLTVL.

This chain links TRBV9 with TRBJ1-3; D is unresolved. This CDR3 has 14 residues. Germline CDR1 and CDR2: SGDLS and YYNGEE. The germline V and J ends were trimmed by 5 bases and 2 bases, with 11 bases remaining between them. CDR3 protein: CASRVPSPGNTIYF. In DNA form, the CDR3 reads TGTGCCAGCAGAGTCCCTAGTCCTGGAAACACCATATATTTT.

The chain uses TRBV11-2 and TRBJ2-7; D is ambiguous. V lost 2 bases to trimming and J lost 1 base, with 6 bases between them. Germline V gene lookup returns CDR1 SGHAT and CDR2 FQNNGV. The CDR3 extends over 13 amino acids. CDR3 nucleotide sequence: TGTGCCAGCAGCTTACACGGATCCTACGAGCAGTACTTC. Translation gives CASSLHGSYEQYF.

This sequence joins TRBV6-5 and TRBJ1-1; no clear D gene. Germline loops: CDR1 MNHEY, CDR2 SVGAGI. The CDR3 is 11 amino acids. The V gene lost 2 bases and the J gene lost 7 bases, with 5 bases spanning the gap. CDR3 sequence (DNA): TGTGCCAGCAGTTACGAGGGTGAAGCTTTCTTT. Its translation: CASSYEGEAFF.

This clonotype has just a few counts. The J gene is TRBJ2-1, the V gene TRBV7-9; D is unclear. The V and J ends lost 8 bases and 14 bases respectively, with 16 bases between them. CDR1 SEHNR and CDR2 FQNEAQ come from the germline V gene (reference sequence). This CDR3 comprises 11 residues. The CDR3 spells CASGLPVSEFF. The CDR3 DNA sequence: TGTGCCAGCGGGCTTCCTGTGTCAGAGTTCTTC.

The chain combines TRBV5-6 with TRBJ1-1; D is perhaps TRBD1 (6 bases). The CDR3 consists of 12 residues. Trimming left V 2 bases short and J 8 bases short, with 10 bases between. Per germline, CDR1 SGHDT and CDR2 YYEEEE. CDR3 protein: CASSFLQGEAFF. In DNA, the CDR3 is TGTGCCAGCAGCTTCCTACAGGGAGAAGCTTTCTTT.

This clonotype was counted ten times or more. This chain uses TRBV7-2 with TRBJ1-3, with D unresolved. CDR1 SGHTA and CDR2 FQGNSA come from the germline V gene. Trimming left V 1 base short and J 1 base short, with 8 bases between. This CDR3 comprises 15 residues. The CDR3 spells CASSLVGRSGNTIYF. CDR3 coding DNA: TGTGCCAGCAGCTTAGTGGGGAGATCTGGAAACACCATATATTTT.

This clonotype came up many times. This sequence joins TRBV11-2 and TRBJ2-3; TRBD1 or TRBD2 may be the D gene (5 bases each). V was shortened by 1 base and J by 0 bases, with 14 bases between the two germline ends. The germline gives CDR1 SGHAT, CDR2 FQNNGV. The CDR3 extends over 17 amino acids. The CDR3 bases are TGTGCCAGCAGCTTAGTATCCGGGACCCAGAGCACAGATACGCAGTATTTT. As protein: CASSLVSGTQSTDTQYF. The full variable domain, its missing parts supplied by reference TRBV11-2 and TRBJ2-3, is EAGVAQSPRYKIIEKRQSVAFWCNPISGHATLYWYQQILGQGPKLLIQFQNNGVVDDSQLPKDRFSAERLKGVDSTLKIQPAKLEDSAVYLCASSLVSGTQSTDTQYFGPGTRLTVL.

This clonotype occurred once. The rearrangement joins TRBV28 to TRBJ2-7; TRBD2 aligns across 13 bases. CDR1 MDHEN and CDR2 SYDVKM come from the germline V gene. Germline trimming cut 2 bases from V and 0 bases from J; bases unmatched to any gene: 7. The CDR3 has 18 amino acids. CDR3 amino acids: CASSLISRLAGGSYEQYF. In DNA form, the CDR3 reads TGTGCCAGCAGTTTAATTTCGCGACTAGCGGGAGGCTCCTACGAGCAGTACTTC.

In its sample, this clonotype was seen many times. The chain joins TRBV7-8 to TRBJ2-3, with TRBD2 matching 12 bases. The CDR3 contains 16 residues. The V and J ends lost 5 bases and 0 bases, in that order; junction bases with no gene match: 3. CDR1 and CDR2 from the germline V gene are SGHVS and FQNEAQ. The CDR3: CASSALAGGSTDTQYF. CDR3 DNA sequence: TGTGCCAGCAGCGCCCTAGCGGGGGGGAGCACAGATACGCAGTATTTT. Variable domain in full (rest from reference TRBV7-8 and TRBJ2-3): GAGVSQSPRYKVAKRGQDVALRCDPISGHVSLFWYQQALGQGPEFLTYFQNEAQLDKSGLPSDRFFAERPEGSVSTLKIQRTQQEDSAVYLCASSALAGGSTDTQYFGPGTRLTVL.

This chain links TRBV5-1 with TRBJ2-7; D remains ambiguous. Germline V gives CDR1 SGHRS, CDR2 YFSETQ. V was shortened by 4 bases and J by 3 bases, with 14 bases between the two germline ends. This CDR3 spans 14 amino acids. In nucleotides, the CDR3 is TGCGCCAGCAGCCCCTTATACCCTAGCTACGAGCAGTACTTC. It yields the protein CASSPLYPSYEQYF.

The chain joins TRBV12-3 or TRBV12-4 to TRBJ2-1; weak D call: TRBD2 (6 bases). This CDR3 region has 15 residues. Trimming removed 4 bases at V and 7 bases at J, with 17 bases between. This CDR3 is CASSSNSGPLNEQFF. As DNA, the CDR3 is TGTGCCAGCAGTTCGAATAGCGGACCCTTGAATGAGCAGTTCTTC.

This clonotype has just a few counts. The CDR3 DNA reads as TGCGCCAGCAGCCCCGGTTGGGGGGGAACGGGAGACAATGAGCAGTTCTTC. This sequence encodes CASSPGWGGTGDNEQFF. The rearrangement joins TRBV4-3 to TRBJ2-1; 7 nucleotides align to TRBD2. This CDR3 has 17 amino acids. V dropped 4 bases and J dropped 5; count of bases not matched to a gene: 14. Germline lookup yields CDR1 LGHNA and CDR2 YSLEER.

The CDR3 nucleotides are TGTGCCAGCACCCCGACAGGAATCCTGAACACTGAAGCTTTCTTT. This gives the protein CASTPTGILNTEAFF. This rearrangement joins TRBV2 to TRBJ1-1, with D tentatively TRBD1 (6 bases). With 7 bases removed from V and 0 bases from J, the gap between germline ends came to 15 bases. The CDR3 extends over 15 amino acids. The germline V gene encodes CDR1 SNHLY and CDR2 FYNNEI.

This clonotype was picked up a small number of times. The chain couples TRBV11-3 to TRBJ2-1, with 13 bases lining up with TRBD2. The V and J ends lost 5 bases and 9 bases, in that order; junction bases with no gene match: 19. The CDR3 sequence is 19 residues long. Germline assignment: CDR1 SGHNT and CDR2 YENEEA. The CDR3 DNA sequence: TGTGCCAGCAGCCCAAGACTAGCGGGGGGCTCGGCATCAGGGGGTGAGCAGTTCTTC. Translation: CASSPRLAGGSASGGEQFF.

This clonotype has more than one count but fewer than ten. The V call is TRBV7-8, the J call TRBJ2-1; D may be TRBD1 or TRBD2 (6 bases each). CDR1 SGHVS and CDR2 FQNEAQ come from the germline V gene. Trimming took off 7 bases at V and 3 bases at J, with 10 bases between the two ends. The length of the CDR3 is 13 residues. CDR3 residues: CASKGGDYNEQFF. As DNA, the CDR3 is TGTGCCAGCAAGGGGGGAGACTACAATGAGCAGTTCTTC.

This clonotype was seen a few times. J is TRBJ2-5 and V is TRBV10-3; D is unclear. The CDR3 spans 15 residues. The germline gives CDR1 ENHRY, CDR2 SYGVKD. V was shortened by 6 bases and J by 0 bases, with 14 bases between the two germline ends. The CDR3 DNA is TGTGCCATCAGAGACCCCTTGCGGAACCAAGAGACCCAGTACTTC. This translates into CAIRDPLRNQETQYF.

This chain uses TRBV6-2 or TRBV6-3 with TRBJ2-7, with TRBD2 identical over 7 bases. Germline trimming cut 6 bases from V and 2 bases from J; bases unmatched to any gene: 13. CDR3 length equals 16 residues. CDR1 and CDR2 from the germline V gene are MNHEY and SVGEGT. The CDR3 DNA is TGTGCCAGCAGACCCACGGGAGCGGGGCTTACCTACGAGCAGTACTTC. It encodes CASRPTGAGLTYEQYF.